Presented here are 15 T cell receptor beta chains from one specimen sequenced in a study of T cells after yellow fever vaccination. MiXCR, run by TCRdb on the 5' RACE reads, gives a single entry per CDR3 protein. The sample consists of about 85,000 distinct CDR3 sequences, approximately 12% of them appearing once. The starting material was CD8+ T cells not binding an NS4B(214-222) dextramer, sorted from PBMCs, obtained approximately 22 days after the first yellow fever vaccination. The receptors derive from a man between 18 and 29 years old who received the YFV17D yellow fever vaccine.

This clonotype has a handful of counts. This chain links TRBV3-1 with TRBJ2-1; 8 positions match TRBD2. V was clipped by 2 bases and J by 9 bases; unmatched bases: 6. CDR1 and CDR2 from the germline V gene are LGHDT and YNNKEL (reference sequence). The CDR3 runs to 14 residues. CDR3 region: CASSQRRGVVEQFF. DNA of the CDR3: TGTGCCAGCAGCCAACGGCGGGGGGTTGTTGAGCAGTTCTTC.

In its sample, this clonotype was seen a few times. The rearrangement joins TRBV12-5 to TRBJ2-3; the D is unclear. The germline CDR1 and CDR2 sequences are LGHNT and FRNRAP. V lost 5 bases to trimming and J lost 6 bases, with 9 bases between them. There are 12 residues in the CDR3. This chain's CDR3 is CASGPTRDTQYF. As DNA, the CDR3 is TGTGCTAGTGGTCCGACACGGGATACGCAGTATTTT.

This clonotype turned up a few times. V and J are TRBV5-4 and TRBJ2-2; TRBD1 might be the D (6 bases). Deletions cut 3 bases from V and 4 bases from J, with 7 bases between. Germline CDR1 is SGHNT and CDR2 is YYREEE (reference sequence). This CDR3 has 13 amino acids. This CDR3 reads CASSSDSTGELFF. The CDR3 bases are TGTGCCAGCAGCTCGGACAGCACCGGGGAGCTGTTTTTT.

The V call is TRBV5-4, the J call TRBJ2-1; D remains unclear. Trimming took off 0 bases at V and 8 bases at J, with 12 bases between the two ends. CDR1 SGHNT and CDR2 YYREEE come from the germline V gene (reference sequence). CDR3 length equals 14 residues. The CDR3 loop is CASSLAGAWDEQFF. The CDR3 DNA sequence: TGTGCCAGCAGCTTGGCAGGCGCCTGGGATGAGCAGTTCTTC.

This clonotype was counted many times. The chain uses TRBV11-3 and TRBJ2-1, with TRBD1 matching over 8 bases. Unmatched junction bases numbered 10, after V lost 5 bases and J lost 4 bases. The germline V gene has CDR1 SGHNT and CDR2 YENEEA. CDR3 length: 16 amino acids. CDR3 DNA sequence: TGTGCCAGCAGCGACGGGACAGGTCCTAATTACAATGAGCAGTTCTTC. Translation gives CASSDGTGPNYNEQFF.

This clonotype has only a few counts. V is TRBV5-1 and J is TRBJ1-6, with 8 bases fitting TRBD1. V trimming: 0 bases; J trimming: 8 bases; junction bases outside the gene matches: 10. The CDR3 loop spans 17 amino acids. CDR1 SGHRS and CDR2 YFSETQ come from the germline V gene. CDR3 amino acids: CASSLAPSDREDSPLHF. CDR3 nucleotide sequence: TGCGCCAGCAGCTTGGCCCCCTCGGACAGGGAGGATTCACCCCTCCACTTT. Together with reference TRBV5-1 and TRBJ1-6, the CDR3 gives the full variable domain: KAGVTQTPRYLIKTRGQQVTLSCSPISGHRSVSWYQQTPGQGLQFLFEYFSETQRNKGNFPGRFSGRQFSNSRSEMNVSTLELGDSALYLCASSLAPSDREDSPLHFGNGTRLTVT.

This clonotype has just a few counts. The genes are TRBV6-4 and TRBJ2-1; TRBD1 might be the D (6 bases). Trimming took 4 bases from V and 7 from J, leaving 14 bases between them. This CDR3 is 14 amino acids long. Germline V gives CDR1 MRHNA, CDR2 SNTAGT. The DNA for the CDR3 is TGTGCCAGCAGTGGAATAACAGGGTCAAATGAGCAGTTCTTC. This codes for CASSGITGSNEQFF.

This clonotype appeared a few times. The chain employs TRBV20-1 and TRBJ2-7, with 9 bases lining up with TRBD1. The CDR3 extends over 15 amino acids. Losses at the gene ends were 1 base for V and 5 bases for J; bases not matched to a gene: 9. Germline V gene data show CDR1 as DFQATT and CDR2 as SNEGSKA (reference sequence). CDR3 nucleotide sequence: TGCAGTGCTAGAGGTTCCGGGACAGGGTCCCACGAGCAGTACTTC. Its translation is CSARGSGTGSHEQYF.

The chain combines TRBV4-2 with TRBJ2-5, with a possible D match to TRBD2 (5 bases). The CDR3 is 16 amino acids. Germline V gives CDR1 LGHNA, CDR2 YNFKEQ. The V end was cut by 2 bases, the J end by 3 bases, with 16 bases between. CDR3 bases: TGTGCCAGCAGCCAATCACAACCAAGCGGAAAAGAGACCCAGTACTTC. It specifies CASSQSQPSGKETQYF.

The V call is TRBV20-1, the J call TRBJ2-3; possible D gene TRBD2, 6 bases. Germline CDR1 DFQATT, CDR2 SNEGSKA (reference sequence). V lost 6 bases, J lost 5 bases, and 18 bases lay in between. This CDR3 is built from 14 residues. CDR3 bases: TGCAGTGCAGAACGGGGGTACGTGGGAGATACGCAGTATTTT. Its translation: CSAERGYVGDTQYF.

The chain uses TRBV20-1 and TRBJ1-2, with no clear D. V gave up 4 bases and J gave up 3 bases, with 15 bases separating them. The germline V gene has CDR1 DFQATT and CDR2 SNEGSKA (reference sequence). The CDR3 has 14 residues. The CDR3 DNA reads TGCAGTGCTACCGGGCCCCTCTCCTACTATGGCTACACCTTC. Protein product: CSATGPLSYYGYTF.

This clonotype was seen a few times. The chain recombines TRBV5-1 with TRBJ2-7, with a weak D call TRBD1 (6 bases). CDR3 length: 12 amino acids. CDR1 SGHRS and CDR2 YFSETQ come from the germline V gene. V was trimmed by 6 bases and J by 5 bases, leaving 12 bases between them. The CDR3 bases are TGCGCCAGCAAAACAGGGCAGCACGAGCAGTACTTC. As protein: CASKTGQHEQYF.

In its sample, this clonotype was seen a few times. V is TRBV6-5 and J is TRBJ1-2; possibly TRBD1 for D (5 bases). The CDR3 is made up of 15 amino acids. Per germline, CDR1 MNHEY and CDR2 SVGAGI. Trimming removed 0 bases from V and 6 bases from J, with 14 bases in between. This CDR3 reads CASSYSIPQGDGYTF. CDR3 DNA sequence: TGTGCCAGCAGTTACTCGATTCCGCAGGGCGATGGCTACACCTTC.

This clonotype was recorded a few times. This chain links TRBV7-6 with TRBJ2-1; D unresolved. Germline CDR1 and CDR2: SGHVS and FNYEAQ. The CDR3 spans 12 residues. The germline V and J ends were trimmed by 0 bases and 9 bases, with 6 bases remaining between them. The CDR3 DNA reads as TGTGCCAGCAGCTTAGCTGGAATTGAGCAGTTCTTC. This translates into CASSLAGIEQFF.

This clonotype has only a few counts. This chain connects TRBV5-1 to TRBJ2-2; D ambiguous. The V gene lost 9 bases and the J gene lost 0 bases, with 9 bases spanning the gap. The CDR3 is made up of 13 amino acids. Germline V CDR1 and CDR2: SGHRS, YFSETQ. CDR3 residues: CAIRRTNTGELFF. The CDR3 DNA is TGCGCCATCAGGCGCACGAACACCGGGGAGCTGTTTTTT.